Below, one T cell receptor beta chain is given with its context. At the DNA level, this CDR3 is encoded by other sequences in the same sample as well. The data were taken from a study of blood T cell repertoires in COVID-19. The repertoire was sequenced with immunoSEQ multiplex PCR; TCRdb's copy has only in-frame clones and lacks some. The sample has roughly 250,000 clones, about 88% seen once. The source material was peripheral blood. This receptor was obtained from a woman between 35 and 50 years old who had recovered from COVID-19.

CDR3 sequence reads: CASSPGSNQPQHF. The CDR3, as DNA: TGTGCCAGCTCACCAGGCAGCAATCAGCCCCAGCATTTT. V and J are TRBV18 and TRBJ1-5; the D is unclear. Trimming removed 2 bases from V and 1 base from J, with 3 bases in between. Looked up from germline, CDR1 is KGHSH and CDR2 is LQKENI. The CDR3 spans 13 residues.